The 26 T cell receptor beta chains in this list originate from one sample, sequenced in a study of cytomegalovirus exposure and HLA in healthy donors (dated by TCRdb to between 2016 and 2019). The receptor library was made with the immunoSEQ multiplex PCR assay. For the multiplex PCR, a mixture combining 60 forward primers for TCR Vbeta segments and 13 reverse primers for TCR Jbeta segments was used. The immuneACCESS repertoire file appears here via TCRdb, limited to in-frame rearrangements. These files lack a portion of the clones; in checked studies, under half of the deficit traces to unresolved V genes, and the cause of the others is not known. This sample has approximately 84,000 clones in its table, and roughly 73% of those were observed once. The top ten hold over 2% of the sample. Sequencing used PBMCs. The receptors come from a man aged 35-49 years in good health and CMV-seronegative.

This sequence joins TRBV6-5 and TRBJ2-3; a weak D match, TRBD1 (6 bases). From germline, CDR1 is MNHEY and CDR2 SVGAGI. The CDR3 totals 16 residues. Trimming removed 2 bases from V and 0 bases from J, with 12 bases in between. The CDR3 nucleotides read TGTGCCAGCAGTTACCGTGGGGGCATTAGCACAGATACGCAGTATTTT. Protein sequence: CASSYRGGISTDTQYF.

Only a few counts were recorded for this clone. The chain employs TRBV4-2 and TRBJ1-2; no clear D. CDR1 LGHNA and CDR2 YNFKEQ come from the germline V gene. The CDR3 extends over 13 amino acids. Trimming left V 0 bases short and J 7 bases short, with 9 bases between. CDR3 in DNA: TGTGCCAGCAGCCAAGAGTGGAGGTCTGGCTACACCTTC. It is translated as CASSQEWRSGYTF.

V and J are TRBV28 and TRBJ1-4; maybe TRBD1 (5 bases). The V gene's germline CDR1 is MDHEN and CDR2 SYDVKM. V was cut by 6 bases and J by 6 bases, with 20 bases left in between. This CDR3 has 16 amino acids. As DNA, the CDR3 is TGTGCCAGCAGGGAGGGCCTGACAGACGTCCATGAAAAACTGTTTTTT. It translates to CASREGLTDVHEKLFF.

The chain couples TRBV9 to TRBJ2-1; TRBD2 aligns across 9 bases. The CDR3 is 15 amino acids. Germline trimming cut 2 bases from V and 2 bases from J; bases unmatched to any gene: 2. The V gene's germline CDR1 is SGDLS and CDR2 YYNGEE. The CDR3 nucleotides read TGTGCCAGCAGCGTTGGCGGGAGGGCCTACAATGAGCAGTTCTTC. Translated: CASSVGGRAYNEQFF.

The CDR3 loop reads CASSPSSYNSPLHF. The CDR3, as DNA: TGTGCCAGCAGCCCCAGCTCCTATAATTCACCCCTCCACTTT. The J gene is TRBJ1-6, the V gene TRBV7-8; D call uncertain. CDR3 size: 14 residues. Per germline, CDR1 SGHVS and CDR2 FQNEAQ. Trimming removed 5 bases from V and 0 bases from J, with 5 bases in between.

This rearrangement joins TRBV20-1 to TRBJ2-7; a possible D gene is TRBD2 (5 bases). Trimming took 3 bases from V and 4 from J, leaving 7 bases between them. CDR3 length: 11 residues. The V gene's germline CDR1 is DFQATT and CDR2 SNEGSKA (reference sequence). The CDR3, as DNA: TGCAGTGCTAGTTCGGGATACGAGCAGTACTTC. Encoded protein: CSASSGYEQYF.

The chain joins TRBV7-3 to TRBJ2-1, with 12 bases lining up with TRBD2. CDR1 is SGHTA and CDR2 is FQGTGA in the germline V gene. With V trimmed by 5 bases and J by 10 bases, 9 bases remained unmatched. The CDR3 extends over 15 amino acids. This CDR3 is CASSPETSGGGEQFF. CDR3 DNA: TGTGCCAGCAGCCCCGAGACTAGCGGGGGTGGCGAGCAGTTCTTC.

This rearrangement joins TRBV6-1 to TRBJ2-7; possibly TRBD1 for D (6 bases). CDR3 length equals 14 residues. Germline values: CDR1 MNHNS, CDR2 SASEGT. Trimming left V 7 bases short and J 1 base short, with 14 bases between. CDR3 in amino acids: CASNLGQRSYEQYF. The CDR3 nucleotides read TGTGCCAGCAACTTAGGACAGAGATCCTACGAGCAGTACTTC.

The chain carries TRBV5-4 and TRBJ1-1, with TRBD1 matching 9 bases. The CDR3 is made up of 16 amino acids. V gave up 0 bases and J gave up 1 base; unmatched junction bases: 4. Germline CDR1 reads SGHNT; CDR2 reads YYREEE (reference sequence). CDR3 loop: CASSLEQGARNTEAFF. CDR3 sequence (DNA): TGTGCCAGCAGCTTGGAACAGGGGGCTAGGAACACTGAAGCTTTCTTT.

The V and J genes are TRBV6-5 and TRBJ2-7; D is possibly TRBD2 (5 bases). CDR1 and CDR2 from the germline V gene are MNHEY and SVGAGI. This CDR3 region has 15 residues. The ends were cut back, 3 bases at V and 0 bases at J, with 12 bases in the middle. CDR3: CASSYGGLSSYEQYF. The CDR3 DNA is TGTGCCAGCAGTTATGGAGGATTGAGCTCCTACGAGCAGTACTTC.

The chain links TRBV10-3 to TRBJ2-6, with TRBD1 as a possible D gene (5 bases). Germline V lookup: CDR1 ENHRY, CDR2 SYGVKD. The CDR3 spans 16 residues. Trimming took 5 bases from V and 2 from J, leaving 13 bases between them. For the CDR3, the DNA is TGTGCCATCAGTCCCAGGGAAGCTACTGGGGCCAACGTCCTGACTTTC. Protein: CAISPREATGANVLTF.

The J gene is TRBJ2-3, the V gene TRBV5-4; tentatively, D is TRBD2 (6 bases). The CDR3 sequence is 16 residues long. V lost 2 bases to trimming and J lost 2 bases, with 15 bases between them. The V gene's germline CDR1 is SGHNT and CDR2 YYREEE (reference sequence). Here the CDR3 DNA reads TGTGCCAGCAGCTTCTGGGGCGGGGCCGCCACAGATACGCAGTATTTT. This codes for CASSFWGGAATDTQYF.

A few counts support this clone. The gene calls are TRBV27 and TRBJ1-3; possibly TRBD1 for D (6 bases). Deletions cut 2 bases from V and 10 bases from J, with 15 bases between. The CDR3 length is 14 residues. CDR1 is MNHEY and CDR2 is SMNVEV in the germline V gene (reference sequence). The CDR3 region has the DNA TGTGCCAGCAGTTTAGAGTCGGGAAGGGGGACCATATATTTT. This encodes CASSLESGRGTIYF.

The rearrangement uses TRBV5-1 and TRBJ2-3; 8 bases fit TRBD2. The ends lost 1 base at V and 4 bases at J; junction bases unmatched: 5. From germline, CDR1 is SGHRS and CDR2 YFSETQ. CDR3 length: 15 amino acids. The CDR3 sequence is CASSLRGLGSDTQYF. The CDR3 region has the DNA TGCGCCAGCAGCTTGAGGGGACTAGGTTCAGATACGCAGTATTTT. Using reference TRBV5-1 and TRBJ2-3 for the parts outside the CDR3, the full variable domain is KAGVTQTPRYLIKTRGQQVTLSCSPISGHRSVSWYQQTPGQGLQFLFEYFSETQRNKGNFPGRFSGRQFSNSRSEMNVSTLELGDSALYLCASSLRGLGSDTQYFGPGTRLTVL.

The chain joins TRBV5-1 to TRBJ1-1; 10 bases align to TRBD1. CDR3 length equals 14 residues. The V gene's germline CDR1 is SGHRS and CDR2 YFSETQ. V lost 0 bases, J lost 5 bases, and 1 base stayed unmatched. For the CDR3, the DNA is TGCGCCAGCAGCTTGGGACAGGGGGCGACTGAAGCTTTCTTT. It encodes CASSLGQGATEAFF.

The rearrangement uses TRBV19 and TRBJ1-1, with 10 bases lining up with TRBD1. The germline V gene encodes CDR1 LNHDA and CDR2 SQIVND (reference sequence). The CDR3 totals 15 residues. V dropped 7 bases and J dropped 5; count of bases not matched to a gene: 10. The CDR3 DNA reads as TGTGCCAGTAAGGTAACTCGGGACAGGGGTACTGAAGCTTTCTTT. Residues: CASKVTRDRGTEAFF.

The J gene is TRBJ2-5, the V gene TRBV7-2; 13 bases fit TRBD2. CDR1 SGHTA and CDR2 FQGNSA come from the germline V gene. After removal of 5 bases from V and 7 bases from J, the junction contained 10 bases not matched to a gene. The CDR3 totals 16 residues. This CDR3 reads CASSLTGTSGIWTQYF. DNA of the CDR3: TGTGCCAGCAGCCTGACCGGGACTAGCGGGATTTGGACCCAGTACTTC.

This chain connects TRBV9 to TRBJ2-7; TRBD2 is a possible D gene (6 bases). V lost 2 bases to trimming and J lost 1 base, with 16 bases between them. Germline V gene lookup returns CDR1 SGDLS and CDR2 YYNGEE. CDR3 size: 16 residues. The CDR3 here is CASSVGGPPLSYEQYF. The CDR3 DNA sequence: TGTGCCAGCAGCGTGGGGGGTCCCCCGTTATCCTACGAGCAGTACTTC.

This clone was detected a few times. The genes are TRBV19 and TRBJ2-7; tentative D call: TRBD2 (5 bases). The CDR3 runs to 14 residues. Trimming pared 3 bases from V and 5 bases from J, leaving 14 bases between. Germline V gene sequence: CDR1 LNHDA, CDR2 SQIVND (reference sequence). CDR3: CASSITGVSHEQYF. CDR3 in DNA: TGTGCCAGTAGTATTACCGGGGTATCCCACGAGCAGTACTTC.

The table lists this clone with a few counts. The V call is TRBV29-1, the J call TRBJ1-1; the D gene is possibly TRBD1 (5 bases). Trimming left V 7 bases short and J 8 bases short, with 23 bases between. The germline V gene has CDR1 SQVTM and CDR2 ANQGSEA. This CDR3 spans 14 amino acids. This CDR3 reads CSAHRQGRLAEAFF. In DNA form, the CDR3 reads TGCAGCGCCCACAGGCAGGGTAGACTTGCAGAAGCTTTCTTT.

This clone was seen more than once but under ten times. The rearrangement links TRBV5-1 to TRBJ1-1, with TRBD1 identical over 9 bases. CDR1 and CDR2 from the germline V gene are SGHRS and YFSETQ. J gave up 7 bases and V 0 bases, and 7 bases lay outside the gene matches. There are 15 residues in the CDR3. The CDR3 nucleotides are TGCGCCAGCAGCTTGGGAACAGGGGGCATCGATGAAGCTTTCTTT. This translates into CASSLGTGGIDEAFF.

The CDR3 DNA reads as TGTGCCAGCAGCTCCCGCTTAGCGGGGATATTGGGTGCCAATGAGCAGTTCTTC. This codes for CASSSRLAGILGANEQFF. The chain has TRBV7-9 and TRBJ2-1, with TRBD2 matching over 8 bases. In germline, CDR1 is SEHNR, CDR2 FQNEAQ (reference sequence). The CDR3 loop spans 18 amino acids. Losses at the gene ends were 4 bases for V and 6 bases for J; bases not matched to a gene: 17. The whole variable domain, filled in from reference TRBV7-9 and TRBJ2-1, reads DTGVSQNPRHKITKRGQNVTFRCDPISEHNRLYWYRQTLGQGPEFLTYFQNEAQLEKSRLLSDRFSAERPKGSFSTLEIQRTEQGDSAMYLCASSSRLAGILGANEQFFGPGTRLTVL.

CDR3 in DNA: TGTGCCAGCAGCCAGGACACAGGGGAGACCCAGTACTTC. Protein: CASSQDTGETQYF. This chain connects TRBV28 to TRBJ2-5, with a weak D call TRBD1 (6 bases). Germline V gene lookup returns CDR1 MDHEN and CDR2 SYDVKM. This CDR3 has 13 residues. Trimming pared 6 bases from V and 5 bases from J, leaving 13 bases between.

The chain recombines TRBV6-6 with TRBJ1-2, with D possibly being TRBD1 (5 bases). Germline CDR1 is MNHNY and CDR2 is SVGAGI (reference sequence). The V and J ends lost 0 bases and 3 bases respectively, with 11 bases between them. The CDR3 runs 15 residues. The CDR3 region has the DNA TGTGCCAGCAGTTACTCTTGGGACTCTCACTATGGCTACACCTTC. This translates into CASSYSWDSHYGYTF.

The chain joins TRBV7-6 to TRBJ2-5; 10 bases match TRBD2. The germline V gene has CDR1 SGHVS and CDR2 FNYEAQ. Trimming took 5 bases from V and 5 from J; bases not matched to a gene: 17. This CDR3 is built from 18 residues. CDR3 in amino acids: CASSPEVAGAAGGETQYF. For the CDR3, the DNA is TGTGCCAGCAGCCCAGAGGTTGCAGGAGCAGCGGGAGGGGAGACCCAGTACTTC. Full variable domain (remainder filled in from reference TRBV7-6 and TRBJ2-5): GAGVSQSPRYKVTKRGQDVALRCDPISGHVSLYWYRQALGQGPEFLTYFNYEAQQDKSGLPNDRFSAERPEGSISTLTIQRTEQRDSAMYRCASSPEVAGAAGGETQYFGPGTRLLVL.

As regards this clone: This same CDR3 is encoded by further DNA sequences in the sample. V is TRBV28 and J is TRBJ1-2; D ambiguous. V lost 5 bases and J 7 bases, leaving 11 bases between the germline ends. Germline V gives CDR1 MDHEN, CDR2 SYDVKM. This CDR3 region has 12 residues. As DNA, the CDR3 is TGTGCCAGCAGTCTCTCAGGAGGTGGCTACACCTTC. Translating it yields CASSLSGGGYTF.